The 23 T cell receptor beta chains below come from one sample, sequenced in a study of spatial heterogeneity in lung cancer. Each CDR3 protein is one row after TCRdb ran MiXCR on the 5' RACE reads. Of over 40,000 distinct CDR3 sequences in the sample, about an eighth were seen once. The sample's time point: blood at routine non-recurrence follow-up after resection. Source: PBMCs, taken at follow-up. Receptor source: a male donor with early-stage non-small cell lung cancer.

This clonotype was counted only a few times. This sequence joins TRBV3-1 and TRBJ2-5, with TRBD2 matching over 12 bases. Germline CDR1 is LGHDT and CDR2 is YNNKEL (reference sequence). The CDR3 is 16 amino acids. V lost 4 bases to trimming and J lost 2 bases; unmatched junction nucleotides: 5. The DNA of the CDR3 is TGTGCCAGCAGCCCGGGGACTAGCGGGCCTCAAGAGACCCAGTACTTC. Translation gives CASSPGTSGPQETQYF.

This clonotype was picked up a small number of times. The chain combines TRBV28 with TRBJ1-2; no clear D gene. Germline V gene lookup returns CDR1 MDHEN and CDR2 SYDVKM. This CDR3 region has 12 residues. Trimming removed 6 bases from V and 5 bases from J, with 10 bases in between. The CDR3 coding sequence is TGTGCCAGCAGCACAGCCCGGTATGGCTACACCTTC. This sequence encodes CASSTARYGYTF.

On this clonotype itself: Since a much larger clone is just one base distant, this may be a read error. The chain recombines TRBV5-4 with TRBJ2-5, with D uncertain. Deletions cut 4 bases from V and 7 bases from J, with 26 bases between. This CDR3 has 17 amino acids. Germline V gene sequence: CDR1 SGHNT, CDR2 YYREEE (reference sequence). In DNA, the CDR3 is TGTGCCAGCAGCCCGCTTTTCGGTAGGGCCGACTCTGGGACCCAGTACTTC. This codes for CASSPLFGRADSGTQYF.

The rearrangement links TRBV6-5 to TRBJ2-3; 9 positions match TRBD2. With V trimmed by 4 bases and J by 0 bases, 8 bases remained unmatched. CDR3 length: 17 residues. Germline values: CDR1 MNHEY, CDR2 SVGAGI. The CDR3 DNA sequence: TGTGCCAGCAGTTCCCTACGTAGCGGGAGAAGCACAGATACGCAGTATTTT. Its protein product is CASSSLRSGRSTDTQYF.

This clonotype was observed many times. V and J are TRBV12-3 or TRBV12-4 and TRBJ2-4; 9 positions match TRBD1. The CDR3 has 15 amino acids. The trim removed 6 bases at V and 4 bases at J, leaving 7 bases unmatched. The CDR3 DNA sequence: TGTGCCAGCAGCTATTATGGGACAGGGAAAAACATTCAGTACTTC. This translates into CASSYYGTGKNIQYF.

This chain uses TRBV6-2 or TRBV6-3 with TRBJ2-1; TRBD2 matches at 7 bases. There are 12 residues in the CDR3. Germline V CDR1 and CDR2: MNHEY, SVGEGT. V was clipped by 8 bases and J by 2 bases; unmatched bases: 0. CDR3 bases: TGTGCCAGCCGGGAGGCCTACAATGAGCAGTTCTTC. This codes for CASREAYNEQFF.

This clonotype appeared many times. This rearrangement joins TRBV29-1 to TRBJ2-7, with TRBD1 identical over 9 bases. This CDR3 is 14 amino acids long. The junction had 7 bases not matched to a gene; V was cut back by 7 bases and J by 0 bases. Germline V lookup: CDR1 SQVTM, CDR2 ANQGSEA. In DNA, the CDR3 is TGCAGCGCCGGACAGGGGTCGAGCTCCTACGAGCAGTACTTC. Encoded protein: CSAGQGSSSYEQYF.

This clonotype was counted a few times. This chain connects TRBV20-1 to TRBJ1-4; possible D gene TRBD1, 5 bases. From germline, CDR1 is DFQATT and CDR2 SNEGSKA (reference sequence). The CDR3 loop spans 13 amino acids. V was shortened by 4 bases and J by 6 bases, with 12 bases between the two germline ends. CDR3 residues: CSATQGLHEKLFF. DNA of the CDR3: TGCAGTGCTACCCAGGGTCTACATGAAAAACTGTTTTTT.

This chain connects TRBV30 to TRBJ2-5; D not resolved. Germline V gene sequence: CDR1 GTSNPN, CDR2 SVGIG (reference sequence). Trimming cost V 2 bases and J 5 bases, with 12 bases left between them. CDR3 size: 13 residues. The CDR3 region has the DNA TGTGCCTGGAGTCAATTTACGATGGAGACCCAGTACTTC. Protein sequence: CAWSQFTMETQYF.

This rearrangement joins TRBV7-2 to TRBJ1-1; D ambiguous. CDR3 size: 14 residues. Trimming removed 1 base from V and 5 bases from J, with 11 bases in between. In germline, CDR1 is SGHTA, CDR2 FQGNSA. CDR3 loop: CASSLDFATTEAFF. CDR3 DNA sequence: TGTGCCAGCAGCTTAGATTTCGCGACGACTGAAGCTTTCTTT.

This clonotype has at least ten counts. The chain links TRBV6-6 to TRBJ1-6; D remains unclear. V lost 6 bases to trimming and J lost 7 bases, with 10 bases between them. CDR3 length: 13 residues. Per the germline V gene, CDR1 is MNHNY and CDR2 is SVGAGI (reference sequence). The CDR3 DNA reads TGTGCCAGCAGGGCAGATCTGAATTCACCCCTCCACTTT. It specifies CASRADLNSPLHF.

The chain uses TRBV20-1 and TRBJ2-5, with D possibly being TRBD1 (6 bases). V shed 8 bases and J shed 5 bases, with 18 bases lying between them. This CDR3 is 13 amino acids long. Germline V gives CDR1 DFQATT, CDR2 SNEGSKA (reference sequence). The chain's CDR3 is CSPSPTGSETQYF. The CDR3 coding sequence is TGCAGTCCATCCCCAACAGGGTCGGAGACCCAGTACTTC.

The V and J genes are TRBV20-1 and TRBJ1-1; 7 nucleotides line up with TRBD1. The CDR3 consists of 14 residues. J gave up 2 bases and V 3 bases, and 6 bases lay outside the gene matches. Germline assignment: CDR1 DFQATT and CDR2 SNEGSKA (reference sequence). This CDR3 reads CSARRGQRNTEAFF. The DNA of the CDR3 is TGCAGTGCTAGGAGGGGACAGCGAAACACTGAAGCTTTCTTT.

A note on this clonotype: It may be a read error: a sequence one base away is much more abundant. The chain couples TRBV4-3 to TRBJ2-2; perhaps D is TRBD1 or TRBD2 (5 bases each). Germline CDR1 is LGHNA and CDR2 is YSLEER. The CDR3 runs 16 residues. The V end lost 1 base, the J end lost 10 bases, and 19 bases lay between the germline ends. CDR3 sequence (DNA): TGCGCCAGCAGCCAAGGGGGACCTAGAGGCGTCGTGGAGCTGTTTTTT. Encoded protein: CASSQGGPRGVVELFF.

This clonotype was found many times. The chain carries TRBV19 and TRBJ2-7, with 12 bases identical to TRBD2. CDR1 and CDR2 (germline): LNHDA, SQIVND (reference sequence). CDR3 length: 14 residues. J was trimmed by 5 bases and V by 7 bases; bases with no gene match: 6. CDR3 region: CASTRTSGVHEQYF. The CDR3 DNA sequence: TGTGCCAGTACTCGGACTAGCGGGGTCCACGAGCAGTACTTC. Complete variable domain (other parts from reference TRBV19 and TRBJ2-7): DGGITQSPKYLFRKEGQNVTLSCEQNLNHDAMYWYRQDPGQGLRLIYYSQIVNDFQKGDIAEGYSVSREKKESFPLTVTSAQKNPTAFYLCASTRTSGVHEQYFGPGTRLTVT.

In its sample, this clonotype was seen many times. The CDR3 here is CASTQGRGPNTEAFF. CDR3 sequence (DNA): TGTGCCAGCACCCAAGGGAGGGGACCGAACACTGAAGCTTTCTTT. This chain joins TRBV12-3 or TRBV12-4 and TRBJ1-1; tentative D call: TRBD1 (5 bases). There are 15 residues in the CDR3. V lost 7 bases and J lost 1, with 16 bases in between.

CDR3 sequence (DNA): TGTGCCAGCAGTTACCCCCTAACGACCGGCTCTGGAAACACCATATATTTT. Translated: CASSYPLTTGSGNTIYF. The chain joins TRBV6-6 to TRBJ1-3; D is unclear. The CDR3 has 17 amino acids. Germline V gene data show CDR1 as MNHNY and CDR2 as SVGAGI (reference sequence). Trimming stripped 2 bases from V and 0 bases from J, with 14 bases between.

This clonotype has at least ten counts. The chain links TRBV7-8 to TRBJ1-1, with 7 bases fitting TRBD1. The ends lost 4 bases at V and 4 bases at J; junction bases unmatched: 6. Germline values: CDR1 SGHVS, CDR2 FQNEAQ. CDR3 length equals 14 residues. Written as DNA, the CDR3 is TGTGCCAGCAGCTCGGGACAGAGGGGCACTGAAGCTTTCTTT. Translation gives CASSSGQRGTEAFF.

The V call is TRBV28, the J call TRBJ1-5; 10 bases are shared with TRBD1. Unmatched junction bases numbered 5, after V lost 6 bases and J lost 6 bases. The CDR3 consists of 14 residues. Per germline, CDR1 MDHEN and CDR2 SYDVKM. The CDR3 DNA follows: TGTGCCAGCAGGACAGGGGGCGGAGGTCAGCCCCAGCATTTT. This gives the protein CASRTGGGGQPQHF. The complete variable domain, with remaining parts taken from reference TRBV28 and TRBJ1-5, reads DVKVTQSSRYLVKRTGEKVFLECVQDMDHENMFWYRQDPGLGLRLIYFSYDVKMKEKGDIPEGYSVSREKKERFSLILESASTNQTSMYLCASRTGGGGQPQHFGDGTRLSIL.

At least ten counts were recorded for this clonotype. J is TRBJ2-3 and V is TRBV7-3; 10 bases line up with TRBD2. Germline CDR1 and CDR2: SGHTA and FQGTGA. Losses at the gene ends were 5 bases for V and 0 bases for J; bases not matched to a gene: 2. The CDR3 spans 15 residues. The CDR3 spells CASSATSGSTDTQYF. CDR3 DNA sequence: TGTGCCAGCAGCGCGACTAGCGGGAGCACAGATACGCAGTATTTT.

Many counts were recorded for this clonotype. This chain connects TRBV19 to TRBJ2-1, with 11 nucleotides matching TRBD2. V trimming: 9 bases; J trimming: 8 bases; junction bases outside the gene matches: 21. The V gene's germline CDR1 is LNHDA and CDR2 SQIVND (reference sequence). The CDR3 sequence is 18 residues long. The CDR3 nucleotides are TGTGCCAGACAAGTGGTCGGGTATAGCGGGAGGGCCTGGGATGAGCAGTTCTTC. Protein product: CARQVVGYSGRAWDEQFF.

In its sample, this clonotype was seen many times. The CDR3 sequence is CASSLVAGGPYEQYF. CDR3 bases: TGTGCCAGCAGTTTAGTAGCGGGAGGGCCCTACGAGCAGTACTTC. The J gene is TRBJ2-7, the V gene TRBV27; TRBD2 matches 11 bases. The CDR3 totals 15 residues. CDR1 and CDR2 (germline): MNHEY, SMNVEV (reference sequence). V gave up 2 bases and J gave up 2 bases; unmatched junction bases: 2.

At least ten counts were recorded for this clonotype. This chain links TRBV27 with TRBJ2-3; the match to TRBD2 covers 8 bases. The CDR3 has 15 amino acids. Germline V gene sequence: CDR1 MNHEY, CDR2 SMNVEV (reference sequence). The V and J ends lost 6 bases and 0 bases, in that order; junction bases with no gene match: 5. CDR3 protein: CASSPGGASTDTQYF. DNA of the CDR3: TGTGCCAGCAGCCCGGGGGGGGCTAGCACAGATACGCAGTATTTT.